This T cell receptor (beta chain) derives from a study of blood T cells in healthy people across ages. The second PCR ran 7 to 11 cycles with a sample-barcoded 5' primer and J-beta primers. TCRdb called the 5' RACE reads again in MiXCR, with one record for every CDR3 protein. The table has 1.5 million to 2 million distinct CDR3 sequences, almost 35% seen once; the top ten hold approximately 10%. Comments on this clonotype: Mismatch with germline at one junction end may stem from a read error.

This TCR was recovered from a woman aged 25 to 45 in good health. Sequencing used blood.

For the CDR3, the DNA is TGTGCCGGCAGTCAAAGGACAGGGGGCTGGGAGCAGTACTTC. Translated: CAGSQRTGGWEQYF. The rearrangement joins TRBV27 to TRBJ2-7; 11 nucleotides align to TRBD1. Germline V gene sequence: CDR1 MNHEY, CDR2 SMNVEV (reference sequence). The CDR3 loop spans 14 amino acids.